Below, one T cell receptor (beta chain) is given with its context. Its specificity is unknown. Germline CDR1 SGHNT, CDR2 YYREEE (reference sequence). V was clipped by 7 bases and J by 0 bases; unmatched bases: 4. The CDR3 runs 14 residues. This record belongs to a study of OX40 agonist ivuxolimab in advanced cancers. Study in general: Clinicians treated patients with ivuxolimab, an agonistic anti-OX40 (CD134) antibody. Participants averaged roughly 57 years of age (range about 23 to 90) and were about 85% male.

Clones were read by immunoSEQ multiplex PCR, and TCRdb kept only the in-frame ones, dropping some. Among about 22,000 clones listed, roughly 81% were seen once. Study-level findings and limits: Both CD4+ and CD8+ T cell populations in blood had undergone clonal expansion by week 6 at 0.1 to 3.0 mg/kg. Some nonresponders likewise displayed low normalized T-cell clonal expansion.

J is TRBJ2-1 and V is TRBV5-4; 7 nucleotides line up with TRBD2. The source of this sequence is an adult with an advanced solid tumor such as melanoma, head and neck, liver or kidney cancer. The sample was CD4+ or CD8+ T cells sorted from blood, taken in a trial of the OX40 agonist ivuxolimab. CDR3 region: CASPSGVSYNEQFF. The CDR3 bases are TGTGCCAGCCCGAGCGGGGTCTCCTACAATGAGCAGTTCTTC.